These T cell receptor beta chains were read from a single sample in a study of T cell changes during pregnancy in multiple sclerosis. Clones were read by immunoSEQ multiplex PCR, and TCRdb kept only the in-frame ones, dropping some. The table shows tens of thousands of clones, with approximately 90% occurring only once. Sequencing used CD4+ T cells from peripheral blood mononuclear cells, obtained in the third trimester of pregnancy. These receptor sequences come from a female donor in good health, enrolled as a control in a pregnancy study. Both conserved end residues are part of each CDR3. Each record gives: clone size, J gene, D gene, V gene, CDR3 DNA, CDR3 protein. D genes are given only for firm matches. Not all rows give a size; the values are once, few, many and, for expanded clones, a class.

. TRBJ2-2 . TRBV7-3 TGTGCCAGCAGCTTCCGGGGGGCTGGGACCGGGGAGCTGTTTTTT CASSFRGAGTGELFF
. TRBJ2-1 . TRBV6-5 TGTGCCAGCAGTCTAGCGAGTGAGCAGTTCTTC CASSLASEQFF
. TRBJ2-7 TRBD2 TRBV14 TGTGCCAGCAGCCAAGGACTAGCGGGTATTTACGAGCAGTACTTC CASSQGLAGIYEQYF
. TRBJ2-7 TRBD2 TRBV5-1 TGCGCCAGCAGCTTGTATGGGGTTCTAGCGGGAGGATACGAGCAGTACTTC CASSLYGVLAGGYEQYF
. TRBJ2-7 TRBD1 TRBV18 TGTGCCAGCTCAGCCGGGACAGGGAACGAGCAGTACTTC CASSAGTGNEQYF
once TRBJ2-1 TRBD2 TRBV2 TGTGCCAGCAGCGATCCCCTAGCGGGAGGTAATGAGCAGTTCTTC CASSDPLAGGNEQFF
once TRBJ2-7 TRBD2 TRBV13 TGTGCCAGCAGGCCTAGCGGGAGACGCGAGCAGTACTTC CASRPSGRREQYF
. TRBJ1-2 . TRBV27 TGTGCCAGCAGTTTATCGAACAGTTTCTATGGCTACACCTTC CASSLSNSFYGYTF
. TRBJ2-1 TRBD2 TRBV11-3 TGTGCCAGCAGCAAAATGGGACTAGCGGGGGCCCCCCCCTACAATGAGCAGTTCTTC CASSKMGLAGAPPYNEQFF
. TRBJ1-5 . TRBV30 TGTGCCTACACCGCTCAAACGGGACTCAGCAATCAGCCCCAGCATTTT CAYTAQTGLSNQPQHF
. TRBJ2-5 . TRBV18 TGTGCCAGCTCACCGCCAGGACAAGAGACCCAGTACTTC CASSPPGQETQYF
. TRBJ1-2 . TRBV5-5 TGTGCCAGCAACCTAGACGGTGGCTACACCTTC CASNLDGGYTF
. TRBJ2-1 . TRBV28 TGTGCCAGCAGTCCAACTAGATCGGACTACAATGAGCAGTTCTTC CASSPTRSDYNEQFF
. TRBJ2-7 . TRBV9 TGTGCCAGCAGCGTAGCAGAGGGCTACGAGCAGTACTTC CASSVAEGYEQYF
. TRBJ1-2 TRBD1 TRBV7-2 TGTGCCAGCAGCGTACAACAGGGGCGACCAGGGGGCTACACCTTC CASSVQQGRPGGYTF
. TRBJ2-2 . TRBV7-9 TGTGCCAGCAGCTTAGTGAGAGGACTCTTCACCGGGGAGCTGTTTTTT CASSLVRGLFTGELFF
. TRBJ2-3 TRBD1 TRBV9 TGTGCCAGCAGCCCCCGGACAGGGGTTTATATAGATACGCAGTATTTT CASSPRTGVYIDTQYF
. TRBJ1-1 . TRBV29-1 TGCAGCGTGAGGTCGATGGCTGAAGCTTTCTTT CSVRSMAEAFF
. TRBJ2-7 . TRBV7-2 TGTGCCAGCAGCTTAGTCAGGGTCAACACCGAGCAGTACTTC CASSLVRVNTEQYF
. TRBJ1-1 . TRBV18 TGTGCCAGCTCACCAAGTACAGGGTATAACACTGAAGCTTTCTTT CASSPSTGYNTEAFF
. TRBJ2-7 . TRBV4-2 TGTGCCAGCAGCCAAGATCAAGACAGCGCTAAGCAGTACTTC CASSQDQDSAKQYF